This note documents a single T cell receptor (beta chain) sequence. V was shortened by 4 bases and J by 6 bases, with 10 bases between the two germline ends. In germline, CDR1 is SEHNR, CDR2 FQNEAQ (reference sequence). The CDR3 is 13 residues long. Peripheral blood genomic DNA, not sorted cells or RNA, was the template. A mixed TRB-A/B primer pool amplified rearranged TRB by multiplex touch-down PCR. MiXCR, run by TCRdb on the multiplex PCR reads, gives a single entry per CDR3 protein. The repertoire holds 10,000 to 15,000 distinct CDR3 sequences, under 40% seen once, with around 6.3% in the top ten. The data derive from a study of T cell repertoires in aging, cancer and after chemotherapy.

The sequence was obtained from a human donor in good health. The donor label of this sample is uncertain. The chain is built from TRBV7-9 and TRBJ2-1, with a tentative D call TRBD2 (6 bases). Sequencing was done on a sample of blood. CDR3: CASSWDFPNEQFF. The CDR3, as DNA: TGTGCCAGCAGCTGGGACTTCCCCAATGAGCAGTTCTTC.